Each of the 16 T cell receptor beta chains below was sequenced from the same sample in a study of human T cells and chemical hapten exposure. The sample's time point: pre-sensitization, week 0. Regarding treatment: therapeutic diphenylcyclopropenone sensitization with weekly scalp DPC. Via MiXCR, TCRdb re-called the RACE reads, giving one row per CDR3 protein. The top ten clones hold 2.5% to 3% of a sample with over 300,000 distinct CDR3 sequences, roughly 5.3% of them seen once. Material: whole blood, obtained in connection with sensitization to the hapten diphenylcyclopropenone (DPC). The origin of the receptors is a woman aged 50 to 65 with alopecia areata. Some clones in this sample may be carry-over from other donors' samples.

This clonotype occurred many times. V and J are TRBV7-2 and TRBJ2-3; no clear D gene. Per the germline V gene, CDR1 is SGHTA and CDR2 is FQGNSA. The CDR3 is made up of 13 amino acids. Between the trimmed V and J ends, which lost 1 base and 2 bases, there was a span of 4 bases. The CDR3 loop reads CASSLVDTDTQYF. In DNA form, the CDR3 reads TGTGCCAGCAGCTTAGTAGACACAGATACGCAGTATTTT. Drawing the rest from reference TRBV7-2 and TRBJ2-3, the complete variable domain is GAGVSQSPSNKVTEKGKDVELRCDPISGHTALYWYRQSLGQGLEFLIYFQGNSAPDKSGLPSDRFSAERTGGSVSTLTIQRTQQEDSAVYLCASSLVDTDTQYFGPGTRLTVL.

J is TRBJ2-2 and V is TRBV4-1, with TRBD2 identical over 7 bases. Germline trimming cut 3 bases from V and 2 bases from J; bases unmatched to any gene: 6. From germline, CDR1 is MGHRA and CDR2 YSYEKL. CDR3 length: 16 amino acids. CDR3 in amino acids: CASSQPGLLNTGELFF. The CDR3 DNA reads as TGCGCCAGCAGCCAGCCGGGACTATTAAACACCGGGGAGCTGTTTTTT.

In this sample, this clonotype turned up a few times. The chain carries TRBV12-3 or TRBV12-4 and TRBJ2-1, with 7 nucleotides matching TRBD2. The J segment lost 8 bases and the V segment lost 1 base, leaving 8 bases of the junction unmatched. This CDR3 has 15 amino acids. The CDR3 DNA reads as TGTGCCAGCAGTTTAGTGGTAGCGGGTAAGGATGAGCAGTTCTTC. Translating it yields CASSLVVAGKDEQFF.

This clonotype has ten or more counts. This CDR3 is CASSQRLESTDTQYF. Written as DNA, the CDR3 is TGCGCCAGCAGCCAACGACTAGAGAGCACAGATACGCAGTATTTT. The chain carries TRBV5-1 and TRBJ2-3; D might be TRBD2 (6 bases). The CDR3 extends over 15 amino acids. Germline V CDR1 and CDR2: SGHRS, YFSETQ. The V end lost 4 bases, the J end lost 0 bases, and 12 bases lay between the germline ends.

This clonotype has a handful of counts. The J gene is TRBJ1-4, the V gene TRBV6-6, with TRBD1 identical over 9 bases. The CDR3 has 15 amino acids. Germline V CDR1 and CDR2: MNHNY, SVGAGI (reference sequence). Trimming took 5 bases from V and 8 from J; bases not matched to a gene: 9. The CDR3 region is CASSAADRGGEKLFF. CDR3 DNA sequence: TGTGCCAGCAGTGCCGCGGACAGGGGCGGGGAAAAACTGTTTTTT.

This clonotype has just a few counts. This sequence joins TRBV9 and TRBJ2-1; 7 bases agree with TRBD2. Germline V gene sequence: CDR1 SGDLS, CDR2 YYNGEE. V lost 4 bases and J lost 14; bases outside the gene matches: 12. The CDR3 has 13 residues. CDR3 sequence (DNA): TGTGCCAGCAGCCTTGGGTTAGCGGGCGGTGAGTTCTTC. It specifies CASSLGLAGGEFF.

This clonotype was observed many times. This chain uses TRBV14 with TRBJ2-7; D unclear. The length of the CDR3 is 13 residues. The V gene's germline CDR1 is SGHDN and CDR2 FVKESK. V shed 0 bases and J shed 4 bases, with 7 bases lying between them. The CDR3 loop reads CASSQDMDYEQYF. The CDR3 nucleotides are TGTGCCAGCAGCCAAGATATGGATTACGAGCAGTACTTC.

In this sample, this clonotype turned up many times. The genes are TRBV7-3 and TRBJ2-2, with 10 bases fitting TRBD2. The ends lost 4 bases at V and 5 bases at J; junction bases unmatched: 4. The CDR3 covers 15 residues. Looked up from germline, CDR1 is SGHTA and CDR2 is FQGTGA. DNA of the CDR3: TGTGCCAGCAGCTCAGCGGGGGGGCGGACCGGGGAGCTGTTTTTT. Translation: CASSSAGGRTGELFF.

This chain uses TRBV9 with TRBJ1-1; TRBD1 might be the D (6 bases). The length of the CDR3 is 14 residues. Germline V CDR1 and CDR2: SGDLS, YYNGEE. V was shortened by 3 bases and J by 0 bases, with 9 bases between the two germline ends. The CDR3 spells CASSADRMNTEAFF. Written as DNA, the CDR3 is TGTGCCAGCAGCGCTGACAGGATGAACACTGAAGCTTTCTTT.

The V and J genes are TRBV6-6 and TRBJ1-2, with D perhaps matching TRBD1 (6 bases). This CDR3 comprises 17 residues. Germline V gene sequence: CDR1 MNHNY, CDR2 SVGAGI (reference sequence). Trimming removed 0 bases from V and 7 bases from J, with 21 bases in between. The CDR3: CASSYSSWGQGSSGYTF. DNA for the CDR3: TGTGCCAGCAGTTACTCGAGCTGGGGGCAGGGTAGTAGTGGCTACACCTTC.

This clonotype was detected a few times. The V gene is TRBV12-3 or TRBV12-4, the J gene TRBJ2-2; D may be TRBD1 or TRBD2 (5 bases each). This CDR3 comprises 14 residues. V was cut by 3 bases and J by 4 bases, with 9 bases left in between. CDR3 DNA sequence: TGTGCCAGCAGTTTTTTTGGGACCACCGGGGAGCTGTTTTTT. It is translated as CASSFFGTTGELFF.

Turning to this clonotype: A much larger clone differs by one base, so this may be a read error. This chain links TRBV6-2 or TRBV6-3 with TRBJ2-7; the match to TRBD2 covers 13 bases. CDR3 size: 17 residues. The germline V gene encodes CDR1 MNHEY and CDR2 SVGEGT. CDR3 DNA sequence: TGTACCAGCAGTTACTCGGAACTAGCGGGAGGGCCGGGCGAGCAGTACTTC. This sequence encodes CTSSYSELAGGPGEQYF.

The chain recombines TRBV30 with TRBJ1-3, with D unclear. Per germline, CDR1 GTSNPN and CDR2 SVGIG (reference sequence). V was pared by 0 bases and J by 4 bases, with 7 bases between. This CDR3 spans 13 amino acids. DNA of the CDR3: TGTGCCTGGAGTGTATTTGTGGGAAACACCATATATTTT. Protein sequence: CAWSVFVGNTIYF.

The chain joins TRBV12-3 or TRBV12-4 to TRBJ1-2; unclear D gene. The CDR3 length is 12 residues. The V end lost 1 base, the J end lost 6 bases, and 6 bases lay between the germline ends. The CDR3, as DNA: TGTGCCAGCAGTTTAGGGGTGGATGGCTACACCTTC. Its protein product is CASSLGVDGYTF.

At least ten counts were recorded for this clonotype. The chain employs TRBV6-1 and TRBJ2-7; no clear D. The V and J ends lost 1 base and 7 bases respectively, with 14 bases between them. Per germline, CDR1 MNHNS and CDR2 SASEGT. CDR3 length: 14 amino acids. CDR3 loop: CASSEVAQPREQYF. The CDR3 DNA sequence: TGTGCCAGCAGTGAAGTGGCACAGCCCAGGGAGCAGTACTTC.

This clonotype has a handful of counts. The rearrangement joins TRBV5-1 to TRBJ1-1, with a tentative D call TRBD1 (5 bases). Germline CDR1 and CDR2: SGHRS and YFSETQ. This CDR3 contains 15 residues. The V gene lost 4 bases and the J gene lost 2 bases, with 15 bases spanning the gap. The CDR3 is CASSIGTADNTEAFF. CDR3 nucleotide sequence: TGCGCCAGCAGCATTGGGACGGCCGATAACACTGAAGCTTTCTTT.